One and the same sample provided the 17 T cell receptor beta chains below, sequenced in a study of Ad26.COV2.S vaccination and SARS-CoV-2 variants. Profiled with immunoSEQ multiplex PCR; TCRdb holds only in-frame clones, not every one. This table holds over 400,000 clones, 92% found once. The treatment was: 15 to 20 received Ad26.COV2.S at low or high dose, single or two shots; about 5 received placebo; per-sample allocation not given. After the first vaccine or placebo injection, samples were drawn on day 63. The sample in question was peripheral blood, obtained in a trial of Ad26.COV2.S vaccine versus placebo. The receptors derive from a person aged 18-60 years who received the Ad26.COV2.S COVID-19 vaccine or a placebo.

CDR3 loop: CASSLTGGARNEQFF. In DNA form, the CDR3 reads TGTGCCAGCAGCTTAACCGGGGGGGCCCGGAATGAGCAGTTCTTC. The chain carries TRBV5-5 and TRBJ2-1; 8 bases map to TRBD2. Germline V gene data show CDR1 as SGHKS and CDR2 as YYEKEE (reference sequence). The CDR3 has 15 residues. V lost 2 bases, J lost 7 bases, and 8 bases stayed unmatched.

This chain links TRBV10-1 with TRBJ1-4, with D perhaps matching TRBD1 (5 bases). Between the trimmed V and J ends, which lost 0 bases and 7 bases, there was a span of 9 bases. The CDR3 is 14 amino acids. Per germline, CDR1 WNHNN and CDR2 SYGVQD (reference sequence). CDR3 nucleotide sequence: TGCGCCAGCAGTGAGTCGGGGGATAGTGAAAAACTGTTTTTT. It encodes CASSESGDSEKLFF.

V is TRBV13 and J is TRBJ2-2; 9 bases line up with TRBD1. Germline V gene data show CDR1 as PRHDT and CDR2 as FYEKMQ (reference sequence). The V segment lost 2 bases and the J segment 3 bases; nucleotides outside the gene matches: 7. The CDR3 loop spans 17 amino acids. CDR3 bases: TGTGCCAGCAGCTTAACCACAGGGGGCCGGTACACCGGGGAGCTGTTTTTT. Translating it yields CASSLTTGGRYTGELFF.

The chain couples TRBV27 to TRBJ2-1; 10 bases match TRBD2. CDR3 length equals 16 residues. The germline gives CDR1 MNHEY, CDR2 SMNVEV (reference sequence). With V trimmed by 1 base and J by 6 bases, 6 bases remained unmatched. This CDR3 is CASSLFELAGPNEQFF. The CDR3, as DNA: TGTGCCAGCAGTTTATTTGAACTAGCGGGACCCAATGAGCAGTTCTTC.

The CDR3 here is CASSYSQVNTEAFF. CDR3 nucleotide sequence: TGTGCCAGCAGTTACTCTCAGGTTAACACTGAAGCTTTCTTT. The chain joins TRBV6-5 to TRBJ1-1, with D unresolved. Germline V gene sequence: CDR1 MNHEY, CDR2 SVGAGI. V shed 0 bases and J shed 2 bases, with 7 bases lying between them. The CDR3 covers 14 residues.

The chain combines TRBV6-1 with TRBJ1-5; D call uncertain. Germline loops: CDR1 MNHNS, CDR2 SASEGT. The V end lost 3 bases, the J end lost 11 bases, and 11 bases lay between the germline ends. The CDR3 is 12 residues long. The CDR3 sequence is CASSDGLSAQHF. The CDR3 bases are TGTGCCAGCAGTGATGGACTTAGCGCCCAGCATTTT.

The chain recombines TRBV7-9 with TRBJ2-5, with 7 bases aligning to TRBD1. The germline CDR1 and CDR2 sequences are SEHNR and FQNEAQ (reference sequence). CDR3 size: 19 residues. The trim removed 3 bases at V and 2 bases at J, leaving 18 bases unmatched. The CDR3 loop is CASSFTPIASGGDQETQYF. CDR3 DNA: TGTGCCAGCAGCTTCACCCCCATAGCTTCAGGGGGAGATCAAGAGACCCAGTACTTC. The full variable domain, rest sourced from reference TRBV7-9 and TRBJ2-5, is DTGVSQNPRHKITKRGQNVTFRCDPISEHNRLYWYRQTLGQGPEFLTYFQNEAQLEKSRLLSDRFSAERPKGSFSTLEIQRTEQGDSAMYLCASSFTPIASGGDQETQYFGPGTRLLVL.

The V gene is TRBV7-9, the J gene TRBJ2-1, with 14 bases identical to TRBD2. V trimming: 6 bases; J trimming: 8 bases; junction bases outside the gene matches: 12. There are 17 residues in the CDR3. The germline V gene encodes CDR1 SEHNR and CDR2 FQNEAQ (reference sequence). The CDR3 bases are TGTGCCAGCAGTCTTAAGGGTTCGGGACTAGCGGGGGATGAGCAGTTCTTC. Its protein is CASSLKGSGLAGDEQFF.

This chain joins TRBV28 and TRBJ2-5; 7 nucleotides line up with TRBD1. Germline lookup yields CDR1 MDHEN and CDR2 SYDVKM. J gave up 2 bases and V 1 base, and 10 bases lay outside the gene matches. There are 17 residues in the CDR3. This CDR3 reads CASSLSPVGTAQETQYF. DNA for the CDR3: TGTGCCAGCAGTTTATCCCCCGTAGGGACAGCACAAGAGACCCAGTACTTC.

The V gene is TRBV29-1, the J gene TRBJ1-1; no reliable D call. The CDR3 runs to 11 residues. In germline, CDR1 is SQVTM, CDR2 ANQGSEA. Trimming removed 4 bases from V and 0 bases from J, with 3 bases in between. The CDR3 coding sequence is TGCAGCGTTGGACTGAACACTGAAGCTTTCTTT. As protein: CSVGLNTEAFF.

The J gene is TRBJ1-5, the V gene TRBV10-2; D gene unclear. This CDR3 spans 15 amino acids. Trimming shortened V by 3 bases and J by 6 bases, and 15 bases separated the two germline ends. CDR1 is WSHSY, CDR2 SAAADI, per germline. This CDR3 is CASSEEVRLGQPQHF. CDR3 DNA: TGCGCCAGCAGTGAAGAGGTTAGGTTAGGTCAGCCCCAGCATTTT.

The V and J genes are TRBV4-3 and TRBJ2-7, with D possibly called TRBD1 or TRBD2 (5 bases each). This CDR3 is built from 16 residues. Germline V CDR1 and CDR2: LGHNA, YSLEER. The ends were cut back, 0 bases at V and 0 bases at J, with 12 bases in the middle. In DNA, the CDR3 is TGCGCCAGCAGCCAAGATCATTTGGGACCCTCCTACGAGCAGTACTTC. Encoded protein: CASSQDHLGPSYEQYF.

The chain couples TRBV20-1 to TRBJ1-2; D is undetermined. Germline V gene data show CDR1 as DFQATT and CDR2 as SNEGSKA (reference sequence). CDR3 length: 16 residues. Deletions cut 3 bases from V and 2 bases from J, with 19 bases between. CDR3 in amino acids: CSASFSFAWQNYGYTF. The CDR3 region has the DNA TGCAGTGCTAGTTTCTCCTTTGCGTGGCAGAACTATGGCTACACCTTC.

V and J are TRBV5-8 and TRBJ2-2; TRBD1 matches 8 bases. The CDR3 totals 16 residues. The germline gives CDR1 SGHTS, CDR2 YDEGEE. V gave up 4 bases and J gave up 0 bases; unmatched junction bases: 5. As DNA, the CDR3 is TGTGCCAGCAGCATCGGACAGGGATCGAACACCGGGGAGCTGTTTTTT. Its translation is CASSIGQGSNTGELFF.

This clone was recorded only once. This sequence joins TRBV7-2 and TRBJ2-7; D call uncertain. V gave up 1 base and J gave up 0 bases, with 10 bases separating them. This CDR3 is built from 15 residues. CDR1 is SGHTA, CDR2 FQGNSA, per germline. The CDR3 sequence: CASSLDGLSSYEQYF. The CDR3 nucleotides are TGTGCCAGCAGCTTAGACGGGTTAAGCTCCTACGAGCAGTACTTC.

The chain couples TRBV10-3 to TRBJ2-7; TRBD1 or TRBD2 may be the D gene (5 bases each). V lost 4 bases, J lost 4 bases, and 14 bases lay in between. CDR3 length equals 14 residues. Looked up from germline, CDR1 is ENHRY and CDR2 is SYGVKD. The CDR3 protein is CAISAPTGLYEQYF. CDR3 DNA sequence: TGTGCCATCAGTGCCCCGACGGGGCTTTACGAGCAGTACTTC.

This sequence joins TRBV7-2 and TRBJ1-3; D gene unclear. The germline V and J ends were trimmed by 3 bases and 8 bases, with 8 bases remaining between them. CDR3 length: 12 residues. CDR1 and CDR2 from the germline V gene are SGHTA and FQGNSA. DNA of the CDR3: TGTGCCAGCAGCTTGACTGTCGACACCATATATTTT. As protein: CASSLTVDTIYF.